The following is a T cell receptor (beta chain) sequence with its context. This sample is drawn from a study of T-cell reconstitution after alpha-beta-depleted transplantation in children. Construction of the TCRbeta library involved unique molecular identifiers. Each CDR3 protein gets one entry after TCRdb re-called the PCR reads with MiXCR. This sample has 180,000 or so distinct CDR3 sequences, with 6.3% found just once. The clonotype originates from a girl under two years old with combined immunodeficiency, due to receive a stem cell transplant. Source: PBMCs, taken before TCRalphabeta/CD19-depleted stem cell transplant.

The CDR3, as DNA: TGCGCCAGCAGCCAAGGATACGCAGGACTTGTTAGCAATCAGCCCCAGCATTTT. Translating gives CASSQGYAGLVSNQPQHF. The chain combines TRBV4-1 with TRBJ1-5; D remains unclear. The germline CDR1 and CDR2 sequences are MGHRA and YSYEKL. The CDR3 runs 18 residues. Trimming pared 1 base from V and 0 bases from J, leaving 16 bases between.